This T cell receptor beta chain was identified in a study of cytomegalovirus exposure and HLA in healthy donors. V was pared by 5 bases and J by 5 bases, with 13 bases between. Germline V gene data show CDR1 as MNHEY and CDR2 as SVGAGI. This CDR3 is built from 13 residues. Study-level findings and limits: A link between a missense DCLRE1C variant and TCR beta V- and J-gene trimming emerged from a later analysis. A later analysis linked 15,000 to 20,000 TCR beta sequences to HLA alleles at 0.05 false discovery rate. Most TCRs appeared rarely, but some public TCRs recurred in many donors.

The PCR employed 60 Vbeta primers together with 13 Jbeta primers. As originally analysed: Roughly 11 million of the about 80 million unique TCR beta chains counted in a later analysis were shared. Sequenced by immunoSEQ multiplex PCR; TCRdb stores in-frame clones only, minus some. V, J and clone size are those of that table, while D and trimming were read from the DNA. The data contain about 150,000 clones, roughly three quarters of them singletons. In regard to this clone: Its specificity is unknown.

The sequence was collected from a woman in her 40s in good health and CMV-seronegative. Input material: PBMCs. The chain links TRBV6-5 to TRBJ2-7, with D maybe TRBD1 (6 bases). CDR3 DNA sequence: TGTGCCAGCAGTAACAGGGTGTCCCACGAGCAGTACTTC. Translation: CASSNRVSHEQYF.